Shown below are 3 T cell receptor beta chains from a single sample sequenced in a study of CD8+CD57+ T cells in acquired aplastic anemia. Genomic DNA, serving as template, underwent TCR beta VDJ and CDR3 profiling. TCRdb reanalysed the reads using MiXCR and keeps one entry per CDR3 protein. This repertoire shows over 150,000 distinct CDR3 sequences, around 60% found once; its top ten account for under 55%. Before being chosen for sequencing, patients had shown CD8+CD57+ cell expansion by flow cytometry. The source material was sorted CD4+, CD8+, or CD8+CD57+ T cells (not recorded which) from PBMCs. These receptors originate from a human donor with aplastic anemia.

As for this clonotype: Germline is not matched at one junction end, which may reflect a read error. The J gene is TRBJ2-5, the V gene TRBV3-1; TRBD1 matches at 7 bases. The CDR3 extends over 15 amino acids. Germline CDR1 LGHDT, CDR2 YNNKEL (reference sequence). CDR3 protein: CASGQGYRGQETQYF. The CDR3 coding sequence is TGTGCCAGCGGCCAAGGCTACAGGGGACAAGAGACCCAGTACTTC.

As to this clonotype: This CDR3 is missing its conserved last phenylalanine or tryptophan, likely due to a read error. The V gene is TRBV10-3, the J gene TRBJ1-1; D is possibly TRBD1 (6 bases). Looked up from germline, CDR1 is ENHRY and CDR2 is SYGVKD. This CDR3 is built from 14 residues. V gave up 4 bases and J gave up 3 bases, with 12 bases separating them. The DNA of the CDR3 is TGTGCCATCAGTGCTAGGGGGTCTGACACTGAAGCTTTCCTT. Translating it yields CAISARGSDTEAFL.

The chain is built from TRBV7-6 and TRBJ2-2, with 10 nucleotides matching TRBD2. This CDR3 has 16 amino acids. J lost 6 bases, V lost 1 base, and 5 bases had no gene match. Germline V gene sequence: CDR1 SGHVS, CDR2 FNYEAQ. The DNA of the CDR3 is TGTGCCAGCAGCTTAGGGGTAGCGGGAGGTTCCGGGGAGCTGTTTTTT. Translation gives CASSLGVAGGSGELFF.